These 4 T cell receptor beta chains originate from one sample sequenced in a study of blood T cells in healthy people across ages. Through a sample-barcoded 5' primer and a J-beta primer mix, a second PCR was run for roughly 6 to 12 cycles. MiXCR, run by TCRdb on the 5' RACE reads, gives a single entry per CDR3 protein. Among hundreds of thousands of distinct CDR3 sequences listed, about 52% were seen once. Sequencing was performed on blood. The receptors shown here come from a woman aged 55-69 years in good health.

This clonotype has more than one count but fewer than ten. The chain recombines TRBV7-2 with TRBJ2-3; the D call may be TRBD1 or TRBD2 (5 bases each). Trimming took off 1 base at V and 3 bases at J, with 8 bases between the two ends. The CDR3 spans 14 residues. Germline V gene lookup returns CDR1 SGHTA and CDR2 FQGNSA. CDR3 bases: TGTGCCAGCAGCTTAGTGGGACCTACAGATACGCAGTATTTT. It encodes CASSLVGPTDTQYF.

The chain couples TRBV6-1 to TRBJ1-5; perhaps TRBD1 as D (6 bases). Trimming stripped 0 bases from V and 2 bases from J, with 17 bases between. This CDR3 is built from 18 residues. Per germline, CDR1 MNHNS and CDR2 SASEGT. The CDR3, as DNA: TGTGCCAGCAGTGAAGCGTTGTCACAGGGAGTCGGCAATCAGCCCCAGCATTTT. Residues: CASSEALSQGVGNQPQHF.

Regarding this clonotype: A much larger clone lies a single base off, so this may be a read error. The DNA of the CDR3 is TGTGCCAGCAGCTCAAGGATAGCCGGCTACACCTTC. Residues: CASSSRIAGYTF. The chain joins TRBV5-5 to TRBJ1-2; D unclear. This CDR3 comprises 12 residues. The germline V gene encodes CDR1 SGHKS and CDR2 YYEKEE (reference sequence). With 3 bases removed from V and 8 bases from J, the gap between germline ends came to 11 bases.

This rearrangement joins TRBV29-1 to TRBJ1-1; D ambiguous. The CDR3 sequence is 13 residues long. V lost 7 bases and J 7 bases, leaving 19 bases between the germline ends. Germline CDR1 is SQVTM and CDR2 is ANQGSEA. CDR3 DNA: TGCAGCGGTGCGATTGGGGTCAACGGTGAAGCTTTCTTT. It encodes CSGAIGVNGEAFF. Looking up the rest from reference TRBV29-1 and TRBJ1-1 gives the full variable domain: SAVISQKPSRDICQRGTSLTIQCQVDSQVTMMFWYRQQPGQSLTLIATANQGSEATYESGFVIDKFPISRPNLTFSTLTVSNMSPEDSSIYLCSGAIGVNGEAFFGQGTRLTVV.